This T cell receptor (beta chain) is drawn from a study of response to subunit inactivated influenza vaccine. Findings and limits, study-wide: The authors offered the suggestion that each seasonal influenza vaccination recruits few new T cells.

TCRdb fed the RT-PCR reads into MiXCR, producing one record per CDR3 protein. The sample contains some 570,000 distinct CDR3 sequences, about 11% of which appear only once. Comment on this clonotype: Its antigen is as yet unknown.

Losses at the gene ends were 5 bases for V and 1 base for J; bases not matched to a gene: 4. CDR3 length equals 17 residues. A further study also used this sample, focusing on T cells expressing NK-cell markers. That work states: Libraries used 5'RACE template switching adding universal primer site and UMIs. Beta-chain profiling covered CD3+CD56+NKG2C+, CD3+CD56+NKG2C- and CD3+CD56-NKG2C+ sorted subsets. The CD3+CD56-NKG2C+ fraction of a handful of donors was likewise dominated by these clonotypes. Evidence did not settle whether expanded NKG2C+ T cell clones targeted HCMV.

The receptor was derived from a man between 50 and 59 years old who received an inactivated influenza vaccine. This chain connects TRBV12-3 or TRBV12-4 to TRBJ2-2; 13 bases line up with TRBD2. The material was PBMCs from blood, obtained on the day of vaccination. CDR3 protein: CASSSRTSGGNTGELFF. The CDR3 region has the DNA TGTGCCAGCAGTAGCCGGACTAGCGGGGGGAACACCGGGGAGCTGTTTTTT.